The clone carrying this T cell receptor beta chain was counted once. Its antigen is unidentified. The PCR used 60 Vbeta and 13 Jbeta primers. Under the authors' procedure: Around 10 million of the about 80 million unique TCR beta chains counted in a later analysis were shared. Here immunoSEQ multiplex PCR was the method, and the copy in TCRdb shows in-frame clones only, minus some. The V and J calls and the clone size are those of that table, but D and trimming were determined from the DNA. The data show about 110,000 clones, roughly two thirds seen once. Germline lookup yields CDR1 SNHLY and CDR2 FYNNEI. With V trimmed by 8 bases and J by 4 bases, 13 bases remained unmatched. This CDR3 has 16 residues. These data belong to a study of cytomegalovirus exposure and HLA in healthy donors. Study-level information: From HLA-typed donors, an early data release held roughly 89 million unique TCRs.

Study-level findings and limits: Prior analysis indicated that the majority of TCR beta V segments exhibited productivity approximately 90% or approximately 30% of the time. Upon later analysis, TCR association rates were observed to vary by HLA locus, being highest for DRB1 and lowest for HLA-C.

This chain connects TRBV2 to TRBJ2-5, with 10 bases that match TRBD2. The origin of this receptor is a woman aged 25 to 45 in good health and CMV-seronegative. The sample taken for sequencing was PBMCs. CDR3 amino acids: CASAGSSGSPRETQYF. In DNA form, the CDR3 reads TGTGCCAGCGCTGGCTCTAGCGGGAGTCCTCGAGAGACCCAGTACTTC. Full variable domain (outside the CDR3, taken from reference TRBV2 and TRBJ2-5): EPEVTQTPSHQVTQMGQEVILRCVPISNHLYFYWYRQILGQKVEFLVSFYNNEISEKSEIFDDQFSVERPDGSNFTLKIRSTKLEDSAMYFCASAGSSGSPRETQYFGPGTRLLVL.